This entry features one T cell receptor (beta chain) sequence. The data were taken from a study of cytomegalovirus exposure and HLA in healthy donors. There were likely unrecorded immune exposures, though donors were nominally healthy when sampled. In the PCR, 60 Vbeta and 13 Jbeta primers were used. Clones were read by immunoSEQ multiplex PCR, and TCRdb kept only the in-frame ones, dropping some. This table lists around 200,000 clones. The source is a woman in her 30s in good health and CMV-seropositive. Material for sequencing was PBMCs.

The CDR3 spells CASRLGQGWSYEQYF. The CDR3 DNA reads TGTGCCAGCAGACTCGGACAGGGTTGGTCCTACGAGCAGTACTTC. This chain links TRBV6-6 with TRBJ2-7; 8 bases fit TRBD1. The J segment lost 1 base and the V segment lost 6 bases, leaving 8 bases of the junction unmatched. Germline-derived CDR1 and CDR2 are MNHNY and SVGAGI (reference sequence). CDR3 length: 15 residues.